One and the same sample provided the 30 T cell receptor beta chains below, sequenced in a study of T cells in Graves' hyperthyroidism and ophthalmopathy. TCR beta CDR3 regions were amplified from RNA. With the HTBI primer set, the TCR CDR3 went through a first round of RT-PCR. MiXCR, run by TCRdb on the multiplex PCR reads, gives a single entry per CDR3 protein. The sample includes some 400,000 distinct CDR3 sequences, approximately 15% of them seen just once. Specimen: blood. These receptor sequences come from an older woman with Graves' hyperthyroidism.

This clonotype was detected many times. The rearrangement uses TRBV29-1 and TRBJ2-3; D is perhaps TRBD1 (6 bases). V gave up 5 bases and J gave up 2 bases, with 11 bases separating them. The CDR3 contains 13 residues. Germline CDR1 is SQVTM and CDR2 is ANQGSEA. CDR3 in amino acids: CSVSRTVTDTQYF. In nucleotides, the CDR3 is TGCAGCGTTAGCCGGACAGTCACAGATACGCAGTATTTT.

This clonotype was observed many times. DNA of the CDR3: TGTGCCAGCAGCCTACAGGGGACGAGCTCCTACAATGAGCAGTTCTTC. It specifies CASSLQGTSSYNEQFF. The V gene is TRBV11-2, the J gene TRBJ2-1; TRBD1 matches at 7 bases. The CDR3 is 16 amino acids. With 5 bases clipped from V and 0 bases from J, the junction kept 7 bases outside the gene matches. The germline V gene encodes CDR1 SGHAT and CDR2 FQNNGV.

The table lists this clonotype with many counts. The J gene is TRBJ2-7, the V gene TRBV24-1, with 7 bases identical to TRBD1. V shed 2 bases and J 10 bases; nucleotides not matched to a gene: 4. CDR1 and CDR2 from the germline V gene are KGHDR and SFDVKD. The CDR3 length is 12 residues. CDR3 DNA sequence: TGTGCCACCAGTGATTACGGACAGGATCAGTACTTC. Translation gives CATSDYGQDQYF.

This clonotype was seen at least ten times. V is TRBV12-3 or TRBV12-4 and J is TRBJ2-3, with 8 positions matching TRBD2. The CDR3 sequence is 17 residues long. V shed 5 bases and J 1 base; nucleotides not matched to a gene: 11. The CDR3 loop is CASSLSIGGGGTDTQYF. CDR3 coding DNA: TGTGCCAGCAGTCTAAGTATCGGGGGGGGGGGCACAGATACGCAGTATTTT.

The rearrangement joins TRBV24-1 to TRBJ2-1; the D gene could be TRBD1 or TRBD2 (5 bases each). This CDR3 region has 16 residues. Germline-derived CDR1 and CDR2 are KGHDR and SFDVKD. V lost 1 base and J 3 bases, leaving 12 bases between the germline ends. The CDR3 loop reads CATSDFGGVSYNEQFF. The DNA for the CDR3 is TGTGCCACCAGTGATTTTGGGGGAGTAAGCTACAATGAGCAGTTCTTC.

In this sample, this clonotype turned up many times. The rearrangement links TRBV12-3 or TRBV12-4 to TRBJ1-1, with D perhaps matching TRBD1 (6 bases). The CDR3 is 12 amino acids. V was clipped by 7 bases and J by 6 bases, with 12 bases between them. CDR3 protein: CASIEEGAEAFF. In DNA form, the CDR3 reads TGTGCCAGCATCGAAGAGGGGGCTGAAGCTTTCTTT.

This clonotype was counted many times. This sequence joins TRBV2 and TRBJ1-3; 7 bases line up with TRBD1. The CDR3 spans 14 residues. J lost 2 bases, V lost 5 bases, and 3 bases had no gene match. Per germline, CDR1 SNHLY and CDR2 FYNNEI. In DNA form, the CDR3 reads TGTGCCAGCAGTCCCGGGACAGCTGGAAACACCATATATTTT. Translating it yields CASSPGTAGNTIYF.

Many counts were recorded for this clonotype. The rearrangement links TRBV19 to TRBJ2-1, with 8 bases aligning to TRBD2. This CDR3 spans 16 amino acids. V was pared by 6 bases and J by 2 bases, with 9 bases of the junction left unmatched. Germline loops: CDR1 LNHDA, CDR2 SQIVND (reference sequence). The CDR3 loop reads CASRGGGRFTYNEQFF. As DNA, the CDR3 is TGTGCCAGTAGGGGCGGCGGGAGGTTCACCTACAATGAGCAGTTCTTC.

The sample holds a few counts of this clonotype. The rearrangement joins TRBV15 to TRBJ1-2; D is perhaps TRBD1 (5 bases). Looked up from germline, CDR1 is LNHNV and CDR2 is YYDKDF (reference sequence). Trimming shortened V by 1 base and J by 8 bases, and 11 bases separated the two germline ends. The CDR3 spans 13 residues. CDR3 loop: CATSRGRQSGYTF. The DNA of the CDR3 is TGTGCCACCAGCAGAGGGAGACAGTCAGGCTACACCTTC.

This clonotype came up many times. The J gene is TRBJ2-6, the V gene TRBV11-3, with D unresolved. The CDR3 is made up of 16 amino acids. The ends were cut back, 3 bases at V and 4 bases at J, with 13 bases in the middle. The germline V gene has CDR1 SGHNT and CDR2 YENEEA. CDR3 sequence: CASSFGHLLGANVLTF. In nucleotides, the CDR3 is TGTGCCAGCAGCTTTGGCCACCTGCTCGGGGCCAACGTCCTGACTTTC.

Note on this clonotype: Being one base from a much bigger clone, this may be a read error. The CDR3 bases are TGCAACGTTTGGACAGGGAGGGACACTGAAGCTTTCTTT. Translated: CNVWTGRDTEAFF. This chain joins TRBV29-1 and TRBJ1-1, with 8 positions matching TRBD1. CDR3 size: 13 residues. CDR1 and CDR2 (germline): SQVTM, ANQGSEA.

This clonotype has ten or more counts. The chain recombines TRBV27 with TRBJ2-3; TRBD2 matches 8 bases. The germline V gene has CDR1 MNHEY and CDR2 SMNVEV (reference sequence). This CDR3 contains 13 residues. V lost 7 bases to trimming and J lost 3 bases; unmatched junction nucleotides: 3. The CDR3 coding sequence is TGTGCCAGCATGGGACTAGAAACAGATACGCAGTATTTT. Its protein is CASMGLETDTQYF.

J is TRBJ1-2 and V is TRBV6-1, with 7 nucleotides matching TRBD1. This CDR3 has 16 amino acids. The V segment lost 6 bases and the J segment 5 bases; nucleotides outside the gene matches: 15. CDR1 and CDR2 (germline): MNHNS, SASEGT. The CDR3 DNA follows: TGTGCCAGCAGCCGGGGTAGCGCAGGGGGAGGGTATGGCTACACCTTC. This codes for CASSRGSAGGGYGYTF.

This clonotype was found a few times. The chain combines TRBV19 with TRBJ2-4, with D perhaps matching TRBD1 or TRBD2 (5 bases each). Germline lookup yields CDR1 LNHDA and CDR2 SQIVND (reference sequence). This CDR3 is 19 amino acids long. V was cut by 3 bases and J by 0 bases, with 21 bases left in between. CDR3 sequence reads: CASSIRGVPTDIAKNIQYF. CDR3 sequence (DNA): TGTGCCAGTAGTATCAGAGGGGTTCCAACCGACATAGCCAAAAACATTCAGTACTTC. Combining the CDR3 with reference TRBV19 and TRBJ2-4 gives the whole variable domain DGGITQSPKYLFRKEGQNVTLSCEQNLNHDAMYWYRQDPGQGLRLIYYSQIVNDFQKGDIAEGYSVSREKKESFPLTVTSAQKNPTAFYLCASSIRGVPTDIAKNIQYFGAGTRLSVL.

In the case of this clonotype: The CDR3 ends on some other residue instead of the conserved phenylalanine or tryptophan, so this is likely a read error. The V and J genes are TRBV27 and TRBJ2-1; 8 bases fit TRBD2. CDR1 MNHEY and CDR2 SMNVEV come from the germline V gene (reference sequence). V shed 3 bases, J shed 3 bases, and the junction held 4 bases outside the gene matches. The CDR3 totals 15 residues. CDR3 amino acids: CASSLGREGYNEQFL. The CDR3 DNA reads as TGTGCCAGCAGTTTGGGCCGGGAGGGCTACAATGAGCAGTTCCTC.

This clonotype has at least ten counts. The chain recombines TRBV6-6 with TRBJ1-1; no clear D. CDR1 is MNHNY and CDR2 is SVGAGI in the germline V gene (reference sequence). The germline V and J ends were trimmed by 2 bases and 1 base, with 8 bases remaining between them. The CDR3 is made up of 14 amino acids. The CDR3 coding sequence is TGTGCCAGCAGTTACGGTCCAGGGAACACTGAAGCTTTCTTT. Protein: CASSYGPGNTEAFF.

Many counts were recorded for this clonotype. The chain joins TRBV20-1 to TRBJ1-2, with a possible D match to TRBD1 (5 bases). The CDR3 loop spans 14 amino acids. Trimming left V 0 bases short and J 2 bases short, with 10 bases between. Looked up from germline, CDR1 is DFQATT and CDR2 is SNEGSKA (reference sequence). The CDR3 DNA reads TGCAGTGCTAGAGAATTGGGACTGAACTATGGCTACACCTTC. It translates to CSARELGLNYGYTF.

This clonotype was seen a handful of times. The rearrangement links TRBV19 to TRBJ1-6; TRBD1 matches at 10 bases. The CDR3 is 13 amino acids. The germline gives CDR1 LNHDA, CDR2 SQIVND (reference sequence). Trimming took 8 bases from V and 9 from J; bases not matched to a gene: 4. In DNA, the CDR3 is TGTGCCAGTCGGCGGGACAGGGGTTCACCCCTCCACTTT. Protein product: CASRRDRGSPLHF.

This clonotype is a singleton in its sample. This sequence may be a read error, since a much larger clone differs from it by one base. The chain uses TRBV20-1 and TRBJ2-2; a possible D gene is TRBD2 (6 bases). CDR3 length: 13 residues. The germline gives CDR1 DFQATT, CDR2 SNEGSKA (reference sequence). The CDR3 is CSARQGGSGGLFF. Written as DNA, the CDR3 is TGCAGTGCTAGGCAGGGAGGTTCCGGGGGGCTGTTTTTT.

Comment on this clonotype: A much larger clone is a single base away; this may be a read error. The gene calls are TRBV9 and TRBJ2-7, with D perhaps TRBD2 (7 bases). The V gene's germline CDR1 is SGDLS and CDR2 YYNGEE. CDR3 length equals 13 residues. The CDR3 DNA sequence: TGTGCCGGCAGCCAACGGGGGGCCGAGGAGCAGTACTTC. Protein: CAGSQRGAEEQYF.

There are many counts of this clonotype. The chain joins TRBV30 to TRBJ1-5; 8 positions match TRBD1. The CDR3 runs to 13 residues. Looked up from germline, CDR1 is GTSNPN and CDR2 is SVGIG (reference sequence). With V trimmed by 4 bases and J by 4 bases, 3 bases remained unmatched. The CDR3 bases are TGTGCCTGGACGACAGGGGAAAATCAGCCCCAGCATTTT. It translates to CAWTTGENQPQHF.

This clonotype was picked up a small number of times. The genes are TRBV5-6 and TRBJ2-5, with TRBD1 matching over 11 bases. Germline CDR1 and CDR2: SGHDT and YYEEEE. There are 14 residues in the CDR3. V trimming: 4 bases; J trimming: 3 bases; junction bases outside the gene matches: 2. CDR3 amino acids: CASSRTGGEETQYF. CDR3 bases: TGTGCCAGCAGCCGGACAGGGGGCGAAGAGACCCAGTACTTC.

This clonotype was detected only a few times. The V and J genes are TRBV5-1 and TRBJ1-4, with TRBD1 matching over 8 bases. The J segment lost 7 bases and the V segment lost 4 bases, leaving 15 bases of the junction unmatched. Germline V gene lookup returns CDR1 SGHRS and CDR2 YFSETQ. The CDR3 spans 17 residues. The CDR3 loop is CASSLSPGTGFAEKLFF. As DNA, the CDR3 is TGCGCCAGCAGCCTAAGTCCCGGGACAGGTTTTGCTGAAAAACTGTTTTTT.

Only a few counts were recorded for this clonotype. A read error may produce the germline difference seen at one junction end. The chain couples TRBV18 to TRBJ2-1; the D call may be TRBD1 or TRBD2 (5 bases each). The CDR3 has 14 residues. CDR1 and CDR2 (germline): KGHSH, LQKENI. As DNA, the CDR3 is TGTGCCAGCTCACCACCGAGGGGTTACAGTGAGCAGTTCTTC. This codes for CASSPPRGYSEQFF.

This clonotype came up many times. V and J are TRBV5-1 and TRBJ2-3; D is unclear. Germline V gene sequence: CDR1 SGHRS, CDR2 YFSETQ. Trimming removed 3 bases at V and 4 bases at J, with 18 bases between. The CDR3 is made up of 16 amino acids. The CDR3 nucleotides read TGCGCCAGCAGCTCCCTTTTGGCCACGGGTGCAGATACGCAGTATTTT. Amino acids: CASSSLLATGADTQYF.

This clonotype was observed many times. This chain connects TRBV18 to TRBJ2-7; no definite D call. The ends were cut back, 3 bases at V and 4 bases at J, with 13 bases in the middle. CDR1 is KGHSH and CDR2 is LQKENI in the germline V gene. This CDR3 spans 14 amino acids. CDR3 nucleotide sequence: TGTGCCAGCTCACCGTCTGGGTTTAGGTACGAGCAGTACTTC. Amino acids: CASSPSGFRYEQYF.

This clonotype was detected ten times or more. The gene calls are TRBV11-3 and TRBJ2-5; D gene ambiguous. V was clipped by 3 bases and J by 3 bases, with 14 bases between them. Per germline, CDR1 SGHNT and CDR2 YENEEA. This CDR3 spans 15 amino acids. CDR3 coding DNA: TGTGCCAGCAGCTTGGTAGGATACCGAGAAGAGACCCAGTACTTC. Amino acid sequence: CASSLVGYREETQYF.

This clonotype was detected ten times or more. The J gene is TRBJ2-2, the V gene TRBV2; D is unclear. The CDR3 sequence is 15 residues long. Germline V lookup: CDR1 SNHLY, CDR2 FYNNEI. V lost 2 bases, J lost 7 bases, and 14 bases lay in between. CDR3 loop: CASSEWLTRGGELFF. CDR3 sequence (DNA): TGTGCCAGCAGTGAATGGCTGACGCGTGGCGGGGAGCTGTTTTTT.

The chain couples TRBV19 to TRBJ2-7, with 10 bases identical to TRBD2. The germline V gene encodes CDR1 LNHDA and CDR2 SQIVND (reference sequence). The V and J ends lost 5 bases and 0 bases, in that order; junction bases with no gene match: 7. The CDR3 has 16 residues. The CDR3 DNA is TGTGCCAGTAGTTTGCCCTCTAGCGGGAGCTCCTACGAGCAGTACTTC. Its protein is CASSLPSSGSSYEQYF.

This clonotype has a count of ten or more. V is TRBV12-3 or TRBV12-4 and J is TRBJ2-1; 11 bases match TRBD2. This CDR3 comprises 15 residues. With V trimmed by 5 bases and J by 3 bases, 3 bases remained unmatched. This CDR3 reads CASSDGLAGYNEQFF. The CDR3 DNA reads TGTGCCAGCAGTGACGGACTAGCGGGCTACAATGAGCAGTTCTTC.